One and the same sample provided the 2 T cell receptor beta chains below, sequenced in a study of blood T cell repertoires in COVID-19. Produced via immunoSEQ multiplex PCR; TCRdb's table is partial and in-frame only. The data contain 250,000 to 300,000 clones, roughly 83% of them singletons. What was sequenced was peripheral blood. The receptors here all came from a man between 60 and 70 years old who had recovered from COVID-19.

The chain couples TRBV7-6 to TRBJ1-5; 7 bases fit TRBD1. Germline V CDR1 and CDR2: SGHVS, FNYEAQ. V shed 4 bases, J shed 5 bases, and the junction held 11 bases outside the gene matches. The length of the CDR3 is 16 residues. Here the CDR3 DNA reads TGTGCCAGCAGCTACCCGGGACAGAAGTGTCATCAGCCCCAGCATTTT. Translating it yields CASSYPGQKCHQPQHF.

The chain employs TRBV6-5 and TRBJ2-1; weak D call: TRBD2 (6 bases). The V end was cut by 6 bases, the J end by 4 bases, with 13 bases between. The CDR3 runs 14 residues. CDR1 and CDR2 from the germline V gene are MNHEY and SVGAGI. The CDR3 DNA reads TGTGCCAGCAGGAGGGAGGCGGGTTACAATGAGCAGTTCTTC. Protein: CASRREAGYNEQFF.